These 8 T cell receptor beta chains share one sample of origin, sequenced in a study of PD-1 blockade in classical Hodgkin lymphoma. Each and every patient relapsed after autologous stem cell transplantation, and patients got differing brentuximab vedotin exposure. This table comes from immunoSEQ multiplex PCR, and its TCRdb copy is limited to in-frame clones, with some not included. The sample shows some 25,000 clones, about four fifths of them seen only once. This material consisted of peripheral blood mononuclear cells (PBMCs), taken before the second cycle of nivolumab. The receptors come from a human donor with classical Hodgkin lymphoma.

The V gene is TRBV5-1, the J gene TRBJ2-5; 7 bases are shared with TRBD1. CDR3 length: 12 residues. Germline V CDR1 and CDR2: SGHRS, YFSETQ. The V segment lost 4 bases and the J segment 5 bases; nucleotides outside the gene matches: 2. CDR3 sequence reads: CASSARGETQYF. The CDR3, as DNA: TGCGCCAGCAGCGCCAGGGGGGAGACCCAGTACTTC.

This clone appeared a few times. This chain uses TRBV6-6 with TRBJ2-7, with D possibly being TRBD1 (6 bases). V was shortened by 5 bases and J by 3 bases, with 14 bases between the two germline ends. The CDR3 length is 14 residues. Germline V gives CDR1 MNHNY, CDR2 SVGAGI (reference sequence). CDR3 amino acids: CASSDPGHDYEQYF. The CDR3 nucleotides read TGTGCCAGCAGTGATCCGGGACACGACTACGAGCAGTACTTC.

Here the CDR3 reads CASSSTGQGSSYEQYF. The CDR3 coding sequence is TGTGCCAGCAGTTCTACGGGACAGGGTAGCTCCTACGAGCAGTACTTC. V usage is TRBV28 and J usage is TRBJ2-7; 9 bases match TRBD1. This CDR3 is 16 amino acids long. The J segment lost 0 bases and the V segment lost 4 bases, leaving 7 bases of the junction unmatched. The germline gives CDR1 MDHEN, CDR2 SYDVKM.

The V gene is TRBV29-1, the J gene TRBJ1-2; possible D gene TRBD1, 5 bases. Per germline, CDR1 SQVTM and CDR2 ANQGSEA. This CDR3 has 13 residues. Trimming left V 7 bases short and J 6 bases short, with 18 bases between. The CDR3 region has the DNA TGCAGCGCAATCCCGGGGGAAGGTGATGGCTACACCTTC. It codes for CSAIPGEGDGYTF.

J is TRBJ2-6 and V is TRBV9, with 11 bases identical to TRBD1. With 3 bases clipped from V and 0 bases from J, the junction kept 2 bases outside the gene matches. Germline CDR1 SGDLS, CDR2 YYNGEE. CDR3 length equals 17 residues. The CDR3 here is CASSGTGGGSGANVLTF. CDR3 nucleotide sequence: TGTGCCAGCAGCGGGACAGGGGGCGGCTCTGGGGCCAACGTCCTGACTTTC.

This rearrangement joins TRBV5-1 to TRBJ1-6, with D possibly TRBD1 on 5 matching bases. V was cut by 0 bases and J by 11 bases, with 12 bases left in between. CDR1 is SGHRS and CDR2 is YFSETQ in the germline V gene. The length of the CDR3 is 14 residues. The CDR3, as DNA: TGCGCCAGCAGCTTGGGGGGGATGGGAGCACCCCTCCACTTT. It codes for CASSLGGMGAPLHF.

This chain connects TRBV7-9 to TRBJ1-5, with D hard to call. CDR3 length: 15 amino acids. V shed 1 base and J shed 4 bases, with 11 bases lying between them. CDR1 is SEHNR and CDR2 is FQNEAQ in the germline V gene (reference sequence). This CDR3 is CASSLGRGGNQPQHF. The DNA of the CDR3 is TGTGCCAGCAGCTTAGGGCGGGGAGGGAATCAGCCCCAGCATTTT.

The V call is TRBV14, the J call TRBJ2-1; TRBD2 matches 12 bases. Germline lookup yields CDR1 SGHDN and CDR2 FVKESK. V dropped 4 bases and J dropped 8; count of bases not matched to a gene: 15. This CDR3 comprises 18 residues. The CDR3 sequence is CASSRRQIKTSGGDEQFF. CDR3 DNA sequence: TGTGCCAGCAGCCGCAGGCAAATAAAGACTAGCGGGGGAGATGAGCAGTTCTTC.